This T cell receptor (beta chain) appears in the sequencing data of a study of blood T cell repertoires in COVID-19. Across the study: Collection of acute and convalescent COVID-19 samples took place in the United States, Italy and Spain. From T cells, B-cell-depleted T cells, or PBMCs came the material, which was cDNA or gDNA.

V gave up 4 bases and J gave up 2 bases; unmatched junction bases: 4. Germline V gene lookup returns CDR1 KGHSH and CDR2 LQKENI. The CDR3 contains 14 residues. Original processing notes: Reference gene primer amplification in the assay estimated nucleated cell counts. The table came from immunoSEQ multiplex PCR; TCRdb's copy has only in-frame clones and leaves some out. Clonal size and the V and J genes are those of that table, whereas D and trimming came from the DNA. The sample includes 250,000 to 350,000 clones, around 90% seen only once; the top ten take 2% to 2.5%. The source material was peripheral blood. The rearrangement joins TRBV18 to TRBJ1-1; TRBD1 matches 7 bases. This sequence originates from a woman in her 50s who had recovered from COVID-19. This CDR3 is CASSLGTANTEAFF. As DNA, the CDR3 is TGTGCCAGCTCACTCGGGACAGCAAACACTGAAGCTTTCTTT.